The 13 T cell receptor beta chains below come from one sample, sequenced in a study of cytotoxic CD8 clonotypes in ibrutinib-treated CLL. TCRdb's table, derived via immunoSEQ multiplex PCR, lists solely in-frame clones and lacks some. The sample carries about 72,000 clones, 65% to 85% recorded once. This specimen was PBMCs, taken at disease progression, from a patient treated with ibrutinib. Receptors were obtained from a human donor with chronic lymphocytic leukemia.

V is TRBV19 and J is TRBJ2-5; D is perhaps TRBD1 (5 bases). V lost 5 bases, J lost 5 bases, and 15 bases lay in between. CDR1 and CDR2 (germline): LNHDA, SQIVND (reference sequence). This CDR3 has 14 amino acids. The CDR3 sequence is CASSLTRVGETQYF. DNA of the CDR3: TGTGCCAGTAGTCTGACCAGGGTCGGCGAGACCCAGTACTTC.

The chain couples TRBV6-6 to TRBJ2-7; TRBD1 might be the D (7 bases). Germline V gives CDR1 MNHNY, CDR2 SVGAGI (reference sequence). The CDR3 spans 16 residues. Trimming removed 2 bases from V and 1 base from J, with 15 bases in between. The CDR3 bases are TGTGCCAGCAGTTACACCCAGGGGGGTGTTTCCTACGAGCAGTACTTC. This translates into CASSYTQGGVSYEQYF.

V gene TRBV19 combines with J gene TRBJ1-5, with D perhaps TRBD1 (5 bases). Deletions cut 3 bases from V and 3 bases from J, with 9 bases between. Germline CDR1 reads LNHDA; CDR2 reads SQIVND (reference sequence). This CDR3 comprises 14 residues. The CDR3 DNA follows: TGTGCCAGTAGTATCGGGGGGGTCAATCAGCCCCAGCATTTT. Its protein is CASSIGGVNQPQHF.

This rearrangement joins TRBV11-2 to TRBJ1-4; 7 bases line up with TRBD1. There are 14 residues in the CDR3. With 5 bases clipped from V and 5 bases from J, the junction kept 5 bases outside the gene matches. Germline V gives CDR1 SGHAT, CDR2 FQNNGV. The CDR3 region is CASSPRGGNEKLFF. In DNA, the CDR3 is TGTGCCAGCAGCCCCAGGGGGGGGAATGAAAAACTGTTTTTT. The full variable domain, completed using reference TRBV11-2 and TRBJ1-4, is EAGVAQSPRYKIIEKRQSVAFWCNPISGHATLYWYQQILGQGPKLLIQFQNNGVVDDSQLPKDRFSAERLKGVDSTLKIQPAKLEDSAVYLCASSPRGGNEKLFFGSGTQLSVL.

V is TRBV19 and J is TRBJ2-7, with a weak D call TRBD2 (5 bases). This CDR3 has 16 residues. The germline V and J ends were trimmed by 4 bases and 3 bases, with 19 bases remaining between them. From germline, CDR1 is LNHDA and CDR2 SQIVND (reference sequence). DNA for the CDR3: TGTGCCAGTAGTACCTCGGGGAGTCAGCCATTCTACGAGCAGTACTTC. It encodes CASSTSGSQPFYEQYF.

The J gene is TRBJ1-2, the V gene TRBV6-1; 8 nucleotides agree with TRBD1. Germline V lookup: CDR1 MNHNS, CDR2 SASEGT. The CDR3 runs 16 residues. The junction had 11 bases not matched to a gene; V was cut back by 0 bases and J by 8 bases. The CDR3 bases are TGTGCCAGCAGTGAAGCGTTGGGCAGGGGGCCGGGGGGCTACACCTTC. Its protein product is CASSEALGRGPGGYTF.

The CDR3 loop reads CASKVQLWHEKLFF. In nucleotides, the CDR3 is TGTGCCAGCAAAGTACAGCTCTGGCATGAAAAACTGTTTTTT. This sequence joins TRBV6-1 and TRBJ1-4; D remains unclear. The V end was cut by 7 bases, the J end by 6 bases, with 15 bases between. The CDR3 covers 14 residues. Germline V CDR1 and CDR2: MNHNS, SASEGT.

The chain carries TRBV20-1 and TRBJ1-1; 8 bases align to TRBD1. The germline V gene has CDR1 DFQATT and CDR2 SNEGSKA (reference sequence). The ends lost 7 bases at V and 6 bases at J; junction bases unmatched: 4. The CDR3 runs 11 residues. CDR3 nucleotide sequence: TGCAGTGGGACAGGGCGAGCTGAAGCTTTCTTT. This codes for CSGTGRAEAFF.

This clone was counted between two and nine times. The gene calls are TRBV19 and TRBJ1-5, with D maybe TRBD1 (6 bases). The CDR3 covers 16 residues. V lost 1 base and J lost 2, with 12 bases in between. Germline-derived CDR1 and CDR2 are LNHDA and SQIVND (reference sequence). CDR3 loop: CASSIVRGRRNQPQHF. CDR3 sequence (DNA): TGTGCCAGTAGTATAGTCCGGGGGCGTCGCAATCAGCCCCAGCATTTT. The full variable domain, rest sourced from reference TRBV19 and TRBJ1-5, is DGGITQSPKYLFRKEGQNVTLSCEQNLNHDAMYWYRQDPGQGLRLIYYSQIVNDFQKGDIAEGYSVSREKKESFPLTVTSAQKNPTAFYLCASSIVRGRRNQPQHFGDGTRLSIL.

The CDR3 spells CATGLAGATYEQYF. CDR3 nucleotides: TGTGCCACCGGACTAGCGGGAGCAACCTACGAGCAGTACTTC. This chain links TRBV6-1 with TRBJ2-7, with 13 positions matching TRBD2. V dropped 10 bases and J dropped 2; count of bases not matched to a gene: 5. The CDR3 is 14 residues long. Germline V gives CDR1 MNHNS, CDR2 SASEGT.

The CDR3 protein is CASSPGTLHGYTF. In nucleotides, the CDR3 is TGTGCCAGCAGTCCGGGGACACTCCATGGCTACACCTTC. V usage is TRBV27 and J usage is TRBJ1-2; a weak D match, TRBD1 (6 bases). Trimming pared 5 bases from V and 6 bases from J, leaving 13 bases between. The CDR3 runs to 13 residues. Looked up from germline, CDR1 is MNHEY and CDR2 is SMNVEV (reference sequence).

There are a few counts of this clone. The chain joins TRBV25-1 to TRBJ2-7; TRBD2 matches at 15 bases. Germline assignment: CDR1 MGHDK and CDR2 SYGVNS. The CDR3 covers 18 residues. V shed 4 bases and J 3 bases; nucleotides not matched to a gene: 10. CDR3 in DNA: TGTGCCAGCAGTGCCGCAAAGCCGGGACTAGCGGGAGGCTACGAGCAGTACTTC. Amino acids: CASSAAKPGLAGGYEQYF.

V and J are TRBV10-3 and TRBJ2-1; TRBD2 matches 9 bases. The CDR3 spans 16 residues. Germline assignment: CDR1 ENHRY and CDR2 SYGVKD. The V segment lost 0 bases and the J segment 4 bases; nucleotides outside the gene matches: 4. CDR3 sequence: CAISESSSGRYNEQFF. The CDR3 nucleotides are TGTGCCATCAGTGAGTCATCGAGCGGGAGGTACAATGAGCAGTTCTTC.